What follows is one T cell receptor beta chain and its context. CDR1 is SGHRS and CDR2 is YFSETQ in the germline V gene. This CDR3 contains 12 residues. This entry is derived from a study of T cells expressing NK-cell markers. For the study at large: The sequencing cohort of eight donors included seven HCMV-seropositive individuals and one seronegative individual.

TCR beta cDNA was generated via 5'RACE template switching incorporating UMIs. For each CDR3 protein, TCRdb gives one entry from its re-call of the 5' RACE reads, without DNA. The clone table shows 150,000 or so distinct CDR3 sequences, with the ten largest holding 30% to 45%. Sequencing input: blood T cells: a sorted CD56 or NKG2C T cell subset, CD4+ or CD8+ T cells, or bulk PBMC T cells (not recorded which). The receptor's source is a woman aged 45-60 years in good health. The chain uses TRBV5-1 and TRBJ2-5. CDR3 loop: CASSLRRTHQYF. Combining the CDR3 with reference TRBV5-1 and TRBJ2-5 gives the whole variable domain KAGVTQTPRYLIKTRGQQVTLSCSPISGHRSVSWYQQTPGQGLQFLFEYFSETQRNKGNFPGRFSGRQFSNSRSEMNVSTLELGDSALYLCASSLRRTHQYFGPGTRLLVL.